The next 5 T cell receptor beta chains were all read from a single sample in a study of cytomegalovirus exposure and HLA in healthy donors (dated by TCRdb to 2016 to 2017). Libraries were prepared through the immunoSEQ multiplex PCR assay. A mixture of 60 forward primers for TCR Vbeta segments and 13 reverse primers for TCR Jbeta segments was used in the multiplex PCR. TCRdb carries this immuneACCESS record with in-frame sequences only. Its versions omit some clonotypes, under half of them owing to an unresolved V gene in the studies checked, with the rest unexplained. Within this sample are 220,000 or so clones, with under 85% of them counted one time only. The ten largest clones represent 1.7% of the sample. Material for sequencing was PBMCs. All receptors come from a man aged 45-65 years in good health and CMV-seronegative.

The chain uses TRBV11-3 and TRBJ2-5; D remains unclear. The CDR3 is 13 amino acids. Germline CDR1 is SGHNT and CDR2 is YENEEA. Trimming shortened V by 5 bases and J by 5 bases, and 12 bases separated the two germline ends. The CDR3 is CASSPRASETQYF. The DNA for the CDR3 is TGTGCCAGCAGCCCCCGCGCCTCGGAGACCCAGTACTTC.

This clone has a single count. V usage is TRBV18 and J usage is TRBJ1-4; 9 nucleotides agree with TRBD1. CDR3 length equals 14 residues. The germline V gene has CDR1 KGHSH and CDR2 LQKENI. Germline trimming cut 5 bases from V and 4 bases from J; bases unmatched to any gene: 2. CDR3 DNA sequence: TGTGCCAGCTCATTGGACAGGGGTAATGAAAAACTGTTTTTT. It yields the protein CASSLDRGNEKLFF.

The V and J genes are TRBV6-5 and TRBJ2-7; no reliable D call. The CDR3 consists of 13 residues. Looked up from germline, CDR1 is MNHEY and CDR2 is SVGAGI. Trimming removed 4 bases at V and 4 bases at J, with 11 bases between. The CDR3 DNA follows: TGTGCCAGCAGTTCCACTGAAATGTACGAGCAGTACTTC. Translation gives CASSSTEMYEQYF.

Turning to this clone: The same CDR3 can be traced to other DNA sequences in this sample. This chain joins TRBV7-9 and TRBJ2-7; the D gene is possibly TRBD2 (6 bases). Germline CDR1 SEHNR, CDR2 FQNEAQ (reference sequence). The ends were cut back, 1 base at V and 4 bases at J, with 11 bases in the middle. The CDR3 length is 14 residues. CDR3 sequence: CASSLGGGLYEQYF. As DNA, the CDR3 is TGTGCCAGCAGCTTAGGTGGGGGACTTTACGAGCAGTACTTC. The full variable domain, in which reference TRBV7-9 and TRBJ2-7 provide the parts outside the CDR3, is DTGVSQNPRHKITKRGQNVTFRCDPISEHNRLYWYRQTLGQGPEFLTYFQNEAQLEKSRLLSDRFSAERPKGSFSTLEIQRTEQGDSAMYLCASSLGGGLYEQYFGPGTRLTVT.

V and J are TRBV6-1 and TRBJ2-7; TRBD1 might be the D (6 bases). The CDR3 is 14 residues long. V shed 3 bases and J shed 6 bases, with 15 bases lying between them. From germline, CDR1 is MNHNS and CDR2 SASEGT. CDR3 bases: TGTGCCAGCAGTGAGGTGGCAGGGGTGGTCGAGCAGTACTTC. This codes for CASSEVAGVVEQYF.